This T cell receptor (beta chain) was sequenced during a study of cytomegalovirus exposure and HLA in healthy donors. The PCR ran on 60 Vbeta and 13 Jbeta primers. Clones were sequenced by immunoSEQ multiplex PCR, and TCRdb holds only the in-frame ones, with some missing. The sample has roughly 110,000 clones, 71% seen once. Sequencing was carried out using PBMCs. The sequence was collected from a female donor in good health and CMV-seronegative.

The CDR3 DNA follows: TGTGCCACCAGACCCGACAGGGGGCGCACAGAGACCCAGTACTTC. It specifies CATRPDRGRTETQYF. The V call is TRBV15, the J call TRBJ2-5; 10 bases align to TRBD1. CDR3 length equals 15 residues. Germline loops: CDR1 LNHNV, CDR2 YYDKDF (reference sequence). Germline trimming cut 6 bases from V and 4 bases from J; bases unmatched to any gene: 8.